The clone carrying this T cell receptor beta chain was detected only a few times. Antigen specificity is unknown. The record originates from a study of blood T cells in healthy people across ages. The study's findings and limits: Percentage of naive T cells showed a strong correlation with TCR beta diversity. Naive CD4+ cells and diversity were both higher in long-lived donors than in aged donors. With donor CMV status unknown, expanded clonotype changes were possibly confounded.

Next came a second PCR, run for roughly 6 to 11 cycles, which used a sample-barcoded 5' primer along with a J-beta primer mix. TCRdb re-called the 5' RACE reads with MiXCR, one entry per CDR3 protein. Here the sample spans 850,000 or so distinct CDR3 sequences, around 28% being singletons. Germline V CDR1 and CDR2: MNHEY, SVGAGI. Trimming took 2 bases from V and 7 from J; bases not matched to a gene: 12. The length of the CDR3 is 17 residues. The sample comprised blood. This chain connects TRBV6-5 to TRBJ2-1, with 9 bases that match TRBD2. This TCR was sampled from a woman older than 75 in good health. CDR3 protein: CASSYLQPGTSRNEQFF. The DNA for the CDR3 is TGTGCCAGCAGTTACCTCCAGCCCGGGACTAGCAGGAATGAGCAGTTCTTC.